Listed here are 6 T cell receptor beta chains from one sample, sequenced in a study of T cell responses to AZD1222 COVID-19 vaccine. The protocol was immunoSEQ multiplex PCR, while the TCRdb copy is restricted to in-frame clones and leaves out a portion. The sample consists of about 140,000 clones, nearly 95% of them appearing once. Material: peripheral blood, obtained 28 days after the second AZD1222 dose. The receptors come from an adult who received the AZD1222 COVID-19 vaccine.

The chain links TRBV30 to TRBJ2-7, with no clear D. The length of the CDR3 is 12 residues. V lost 2 bases and J lost 1, with 6 bases in between. Germline CDR1 is GTSNPN and CDR2 is SVGIG (reference sequence). The chain's CDR3 is CAWSMGSYEQYF. DNA for the CDR3: TGTGCCTGGAGTATGGGATCCTACGAGCAGTACTTC.

The chain employs TRBV7-2 and TRBJ2-1; 10 bases are shared with TRBD1. Germline CDR1 reads SGHTA; CDR2 reads FQGNSA. The CDR3 is made up of 15 amino acids. Unmatched junction bases numbered 2, after V lost 3 bases and J lost 3 bases. CDR3 protein: CASSFGQGGYNEQFF. DNA for the CDR3: TGTGCCAGCAGCTTTGGACAGGGGGGCTACAATGAGCAGTTCTTC.

The genes are TRBV7-9 and TRBJ1-6, with D tentatively TRBD1 (5 bases). Trimming cost V 8 bases and J 7 bases, with 18 bases left between them. The CDR3 is 15 amino acids. The V gene's germline CDR1 is SEHNR and CDR2 FQNEAQ (reference sequence). The CDR3 sequence: CASHRDGDSNSPLHF. The CDR3 nucleotides read TGTGCCAGCCACCGGGACGGCGATTCCAATTCACCCCTCCACTTT.

The rearrangement uses TRBV12-3 or TRBV12-4 and TRBJ1-1; no clear D gene. This CDR3 is built from 11 residues. The ends were cut back, 4 bases at V and 10 bases at J, with 10 bases in the middle. The CDR3 sequence is CASSSLRGAFF. The DNA for the CDR3 is TGTGCCAGCAGTTCCCTCCGGGGAGCTTTCTTT.

J is TRBJ1-5 and V is TRBV4-1; 7 bases are a match to TRBD1. The CDR3 extends over 17 amino acids. CDR1 is MGHRA, CDR2 YSYEKL, per germline. Losses at the gene ends were 0 bases for V and 1 base for J; bases not matched to a gene: 6. DNA of the CDR3: TGCGCCAGCAGCCAAGAGGGAGGGGGCCTAAGCAATCAGCCCCAGCATTTT. Amino acids: CASSQEGGGLSNQPQHF.

V gene TRBV5-6 combines with J gene TRBJ1-3, with D tentatively TRBD1 (6 bases). Germline-derived CDR1 and CDR2 are SGHDT and YYEEEE. V gave up 3 bases and J gave up 5 bases, with 15 bases separating them. The CDR3 is 15 residues long. In nucleotides, the CDR3 is TGTGCCAGCAGCTCATTCAGGGGTTTACGAAACACCATATATTTT. Translated: CASSSFRGLRNTIYF.